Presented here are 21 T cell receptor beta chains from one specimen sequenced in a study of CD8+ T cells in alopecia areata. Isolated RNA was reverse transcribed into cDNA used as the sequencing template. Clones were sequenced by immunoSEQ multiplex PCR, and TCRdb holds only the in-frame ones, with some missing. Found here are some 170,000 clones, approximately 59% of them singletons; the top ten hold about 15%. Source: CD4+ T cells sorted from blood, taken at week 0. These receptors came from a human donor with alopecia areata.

CDR3 bases: TGTGCCAGCAGTTCCTGGACAGAATTCTATGGCTACACCTTC. Amino acids: CASSSWTEFYGYTF. The rearrangement uses TRBV6-5 and TRBJ1-2; maybe TRBD1 (6 bases). Germline V gene lookup returns CDR1 MNHEY and CDR2 SVGAGI. The CDR3 has 14 amino acids. The V end lost 4 bases, the J end lost 4 bases, and 13 bases lay between the germline ends.

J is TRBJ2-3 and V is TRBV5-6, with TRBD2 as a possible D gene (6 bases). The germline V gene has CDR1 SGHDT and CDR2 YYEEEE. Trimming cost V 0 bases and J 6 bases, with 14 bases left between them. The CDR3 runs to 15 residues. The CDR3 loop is CASSLGAGSGDTQYF. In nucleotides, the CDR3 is TGTGCCAGCAGCTTGGGTGCGGGGTCGGGTGATACGCAGTATTTT.

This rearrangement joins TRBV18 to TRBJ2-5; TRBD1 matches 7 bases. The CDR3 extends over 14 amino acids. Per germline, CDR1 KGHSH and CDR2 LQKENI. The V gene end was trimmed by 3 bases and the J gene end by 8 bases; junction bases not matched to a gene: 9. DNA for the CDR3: TGTGCCAGCTCACCGGGACAGCCCAAGAGAACCCAGTACTTC. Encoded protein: CASSPGQPKRTQYF.

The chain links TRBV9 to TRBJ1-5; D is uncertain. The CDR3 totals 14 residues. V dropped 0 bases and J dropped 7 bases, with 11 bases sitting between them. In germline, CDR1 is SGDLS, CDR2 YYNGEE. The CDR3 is CASSVGGIGQPQHF. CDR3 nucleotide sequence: TGTGCCAGCAGCGTAGGAGGGATCGGCCAGCCCCAGCATTTT.

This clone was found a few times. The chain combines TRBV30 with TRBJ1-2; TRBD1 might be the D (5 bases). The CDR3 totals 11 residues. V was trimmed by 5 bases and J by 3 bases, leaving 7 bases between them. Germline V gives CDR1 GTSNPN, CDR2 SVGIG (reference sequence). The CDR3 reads CAWDSYYGYTF. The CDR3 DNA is TGTGCCTGGGACAGTTACTATGGCTACACCTTC.

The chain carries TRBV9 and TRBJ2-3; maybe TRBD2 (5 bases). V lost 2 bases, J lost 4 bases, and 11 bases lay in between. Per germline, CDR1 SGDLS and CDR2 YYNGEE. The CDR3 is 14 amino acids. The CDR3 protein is CASSVFYGADTQYF. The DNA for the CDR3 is TGTGCCAGCAGCGTCTTCTACGGGGCAGATACGCAGTATTTT.

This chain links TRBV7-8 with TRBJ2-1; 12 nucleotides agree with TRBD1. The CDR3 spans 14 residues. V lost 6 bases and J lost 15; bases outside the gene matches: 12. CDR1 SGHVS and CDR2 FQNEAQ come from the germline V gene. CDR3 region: CASSPGQGALLAFF. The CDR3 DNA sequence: TGTGCCAGCAGTCCGGGACAGGGGGCCCTCTTGGCGTTCTTC.

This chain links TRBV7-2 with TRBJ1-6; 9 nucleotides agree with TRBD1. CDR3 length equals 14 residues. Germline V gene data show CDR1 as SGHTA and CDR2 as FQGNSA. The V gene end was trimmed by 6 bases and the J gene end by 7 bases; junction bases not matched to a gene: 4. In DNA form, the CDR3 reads TGTGCCAGCAGGCGGGACAGGGAGAATTCACCCCTCCACTTT. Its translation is CASRRDRENSPLHF.

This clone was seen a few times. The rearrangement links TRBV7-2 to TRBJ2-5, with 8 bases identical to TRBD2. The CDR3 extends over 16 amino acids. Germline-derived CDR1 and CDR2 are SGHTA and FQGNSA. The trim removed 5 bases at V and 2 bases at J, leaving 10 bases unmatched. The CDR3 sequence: CASSVHGAGGQETQYF. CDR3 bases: TGTGCCAGCAGCGTCCATGGTGCGGGGGGACAAGAGACCCAGTACTTC. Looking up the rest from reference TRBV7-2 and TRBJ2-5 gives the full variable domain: GAGVSQSPSNKVTEKGKDVELRCDPISGHTALYWYRQSLGQGLEFLIYFQGNSAPDKSGLPSDRFSAERTGGSVSTLTIQRTQQEDSAVYLCASSVHGAGGQETQYFGPGTRLLVL.

The CDR3 DNA reads as TGTGCCAGCAGTTTGACAGAAATGTCCACTGAAGCTTTCTTT. Translating it yields CASSLTEMSTEAFF. The genes are TRBV2 and TRBJ1-1; D is perhaps TRBD1 (5 bases). CDR3 length: 14 residues. Germline V gives CDR1 SNHLY, CDR2 FYNNEI. The V end lost 5 bases, the J end lost 4 bases, and 14 bases lay between the germline ends.

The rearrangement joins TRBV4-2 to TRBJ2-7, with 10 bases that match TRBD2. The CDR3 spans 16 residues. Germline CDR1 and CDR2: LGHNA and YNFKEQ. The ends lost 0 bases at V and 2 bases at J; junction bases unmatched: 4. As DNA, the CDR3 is TGTGCCAGCAGCCAAGATCTGAGCGGGGGGGCCTACGAGCAGTACTTC. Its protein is CASSQDLSGGAYEQYF.

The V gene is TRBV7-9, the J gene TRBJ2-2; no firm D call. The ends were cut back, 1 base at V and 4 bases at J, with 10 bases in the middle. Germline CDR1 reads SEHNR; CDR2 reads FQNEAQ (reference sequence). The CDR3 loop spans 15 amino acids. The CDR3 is CASSLGAGTTGELFF. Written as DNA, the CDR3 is TGTGCCAGCAGCTTAGGAGCAGGCACCACCGGGGAGCTGTTTTTT.

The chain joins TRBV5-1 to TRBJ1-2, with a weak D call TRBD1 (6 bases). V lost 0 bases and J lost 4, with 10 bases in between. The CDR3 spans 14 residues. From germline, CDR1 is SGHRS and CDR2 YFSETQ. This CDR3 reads CASSLDRVGYGYTF. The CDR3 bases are TGCGCCAGCAGCTTGGACAGGGTGGGCTATGGCTACACCTTC.

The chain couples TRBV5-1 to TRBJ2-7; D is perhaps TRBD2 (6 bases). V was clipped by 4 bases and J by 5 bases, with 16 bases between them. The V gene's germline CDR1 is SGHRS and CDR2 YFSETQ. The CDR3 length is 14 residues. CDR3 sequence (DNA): TGCGCCAGCAGCCCCGCGGGACCAGGCGACGAGCAGTACTTC. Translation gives CASSPAGPGDEQYF.

The CDR3 region has the DNA TGCGCCAGCAGCATGGCAACCTCGAACACCGGGGAGCTGTTTTTT. Amino acids: CASSMATSNTGELFF. The chain employs TRBV5-1 and TRBJ2-2; no reliable D call. The V gene lost 4 bases and the J gene lost 0 bases, with 10 bases spanning the gap. Germline values: CDR1 SGHRS, CDR2 YFSETQ. The CDR3 has 15 residues.

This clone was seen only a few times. CDR3 coding DNA: TGCAGCGTTGTAGGACAGGACCTAAACGAGCAGTACTTC. As protein: CSVVGQDLNEQYF. This rearrangement joins TRBV29-1 to TRBJ2-7; TRBD1 agrees at 7 bases. With 4 bases clipped from V and 5 bases from J, the junction kept 8 bases outside the gene matches. CDR3 length: 13 amino acids. Germline V lookup: CDR1 SQVTM, CDR2 ANQGSEA.

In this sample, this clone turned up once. Here the CDR3 reads CAWSVHSGETQYF. The DNA for the CDR3 is TGTGCCTGGAGTGTACATAGCGGGGAGACCCAGTACTTC. The J gene is TRBJ2-5, the V gene TRBV30, with 7 bases matching TRBD2. The CDR3 contains 13 residues. CDR1 is GTSNPN, CDR2 SVGIG, per germline (reference sequence). Germline trimming cut 0 bases from V and 5 bases from J; bases unmatched to any gene: 3.

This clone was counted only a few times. The CDR3 DNA reads TGCAGCGTTGAGCACACCGGCCCAGCTTTCTTT. It codes for CSVEHTGPAFF. The V call is TRBV29-1, the J call TRBJ1-1; D is ambiguous. Germline V gene data show CDR1 as SQVTM and CDR2 as ANQGSEA. The CDR3 is 11 amino acids. The V gene lost 3 bases and the J gene lost 10 bases, with 12 bases spanning the gap.

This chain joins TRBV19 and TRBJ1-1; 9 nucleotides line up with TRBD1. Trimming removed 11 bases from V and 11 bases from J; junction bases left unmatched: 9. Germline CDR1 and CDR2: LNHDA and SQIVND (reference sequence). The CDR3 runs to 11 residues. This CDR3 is CAGGTGQTAFF. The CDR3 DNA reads TGTGCCGGCGGGACAGGGCAAACGGCTTTCTTT.

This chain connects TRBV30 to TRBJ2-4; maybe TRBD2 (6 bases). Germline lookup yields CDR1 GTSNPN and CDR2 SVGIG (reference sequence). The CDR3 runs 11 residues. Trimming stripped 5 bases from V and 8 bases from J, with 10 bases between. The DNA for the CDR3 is TGTGCCTGGGGGACGGGGGACATTCAGTACTTC. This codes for CAWGTGDIQYF.

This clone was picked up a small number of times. CDR3 residues: CASSLSQGSYNEQFF. For the CDR3, the DNA is TGTGCCAGCAGCTTATCGCAGGGTTCCTACAATGAGCAGTTCTTC. The rearrangement links TRBV11-3 to TRBJ2-1; tentative D call: TRBD1 (5 bases). This CDR3 is built from 15 residues. The germline gives CDR1 SGHNT, CDR2 YENEEA. Trimming removed 2 bases at V and 1 base at J, with 9 bases between.